This TCR beta chain was documented in a study of siplizumab effects on memory and regulatory T cells. Each sample contributed roughly 9.3 x 10^4 TCR templates to the assay. Using immunoSEQ multiplex PCR, the repertoire was profiled, and TCRdb retains in-frame clones only, with some absent. The repertoire includes 100,000 or so clones, 92% of them detected once, and around 0.73% sits in the top ten. This CDR3 spans 13 amino acids. In germline, CDR1 is GTSNPN, CDR2 SVGIG (reference sequence). With 2 bases clipped from V and 10 bases from J, the junction kept 5 bases outside the gene matches. This TCR came from a human donor in good health. The sequencing sample was made of Tregs sorted from blood. This sequence joins TRBV30 and TRBJ2-1; 10 bases map to TRBD2. CDR3 region: CAWSLAGVGEQFF. CDR3 sequence (DNA): TGTGCCTGGAGTCTAGCGGGAGTCGGAGAGCAGTTCTTC.